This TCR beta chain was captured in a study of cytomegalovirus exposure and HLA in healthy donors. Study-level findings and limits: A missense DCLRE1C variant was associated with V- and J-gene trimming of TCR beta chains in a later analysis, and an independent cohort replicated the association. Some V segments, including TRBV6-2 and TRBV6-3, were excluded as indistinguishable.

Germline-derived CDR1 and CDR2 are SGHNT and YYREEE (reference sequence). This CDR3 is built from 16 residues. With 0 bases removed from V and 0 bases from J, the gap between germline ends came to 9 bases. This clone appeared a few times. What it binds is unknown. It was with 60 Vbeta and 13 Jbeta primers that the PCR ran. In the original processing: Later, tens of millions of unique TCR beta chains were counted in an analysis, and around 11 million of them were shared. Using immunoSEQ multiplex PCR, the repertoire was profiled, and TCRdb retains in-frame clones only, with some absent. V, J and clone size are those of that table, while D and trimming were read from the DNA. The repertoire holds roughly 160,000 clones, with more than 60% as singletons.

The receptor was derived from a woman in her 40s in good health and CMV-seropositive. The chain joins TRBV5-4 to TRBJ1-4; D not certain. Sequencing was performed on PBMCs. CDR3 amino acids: CASSLVPGATNEKLFF. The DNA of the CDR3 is TGTGCCAGCAGCTTGGTACCGGGTGCAACTAATGAAAAACTGTTTTTT. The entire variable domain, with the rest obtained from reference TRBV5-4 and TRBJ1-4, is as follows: ETGVTQSPTHLIKTRGQQVTLRCSSQSGHNTVSWYQQALGQGPQFIFQYYREEENGRGNFPPRFSGLQFPNYSSELNVNALELDDSALYLCASSLVPGATNEKLFFGSGTQLSVL.